These 29 T cell receptor beta chains were sequenced from one sample in a study of low-dose radiotherapy and immunotherapy resistance in tumors. The time point denotes: before trial treatment. TRAV- and TRBV-specific primers were used for first-strand cDNA, which covered alpha and beta chains. The TCRs were subjected to amplification over about 20 PCR cycles employing a constant-region primer in conjunction with a V-primer adapter. MiXCR, run by TCRdb on the reads, gives a single entry per CDR3 protein. The repertoire has tens of thousands of distinct CDR3 sequences, approximately 20% of them found once; the top ten carry less than 6%. Sequencing was performed on PBMCs, taken before treatment. Source of these receptors: a male donor with prostate cancer.

The gene calls are TRBV7-8 and TRBJ2-1; tentative D call: TRBD2 (6 bases). CDR1 is SGHVS, CDR2 FQNEAQ, per germline. Deletions cut 2 bases from V and 0 bases from J, with 8 bases between. The CDR3 spans 15 residues. CDR3 loop: CASSLWDSSYNEQFF. DNA of the CDR3: TGTGCCAGCAGCTTATGGGACTCCTCCTACAATGAGCAGTTCTTC.

This clonotype was counted at least ten times. The chain couples TRBV5-1 to TRBJ2-2; D possibly corresponds to TRBD1 (5 bases). Trimming took off 0 bases at V and 2 bases at J, with 8 bases between the two ends. From germline, CDR1 is SGHRS and CDR2 YFSETQ. The CDR3 consists of 15 residues. The CDR3 coding sequence is TGCGCCAGCAGCTTGGTGCAGGGAAACACCGGGGAGCTGTTTTTT. Protein sequence: CASSLVQGNTGELFF.

A single count supports this clonotype. A much larger clone lies one base from this, so it may be a read error. The chain joins TRBV25-1 to TRBJ2-7; D gene ambiguous. Per the germline V gene, CDR1 is MGHDK and CDR2 is SYGVNS. The CDR3 extends over 14 amino acids. V was clipped by 3 bases and J by 2 bases, with 11 bases between them. This CDR3 reads CASSEQRQAYEQYF. The DNA for the CDR3 is TGTGCCAGCAGTGAGCAGCGACAAGCCTACGAGCAGTACTTC.

This clonotype was seen at least ten times. The chain is built from TRBV7-9 and TRBJ1-1; 8 bases line up with TRBD1. The CDR3 runs 14 residues. CDR1 SEHNR and CDR2 FQNEAQ come from the germline V gene (reference sequence). J was trimmed by 4 bases and V by 5 bases; bases with no gene match: 6. CDR3 nucleotide sequence: TGTGCCAGCAGCATTCAGGGGGCAAGCACTGAAGCTTTCTTT. Protein product: CASSIQGASTEAFF.

A note on this clonotype: This likely traces to a read error, being one base from a far larger clone. The chain recombines TRBV28 with TRBJ2-1; 8 bases agree with TRBD1. This CDR3 has 15 amino acids. Germline trimming cut 3 bases from V and 10 bases from J; bases unmatched to any gene: 11. The germline V gene has CDR1 MDHEN and CDR2 SYDVKM. The CDR3 sequence is CASSLTGQGSYEQFF. Written as DNA, the CDR3 is TGTGCCAGCAGTTTGACAGGACAGGGCTCCTACGAGCAGTTCTTC.

In this sample, this clonotype turned up many times. This chain uses TRBV11-2 with TRBJ2-7; D is uncertain. Germline V CDR1 and CDR2: SGHAT, FQNNGV. The germline V and J ends were trimmed by 0 bases and 5 bases, with 14 bases remaining between them. CDR3 length equals 15 residues. CDR3 in amino acids: CASSLDWITRDEQYF. The CDR3, as DNA: TGTGCCAGCAGCTTAGACTGGATCACCCGGGACGAGCAGTACTTC.

This clonotype was observed at least ten times. The V gene is TRBV28, the J gene TRBJ2-1; 12 bases fit TRBD2. CDR3 size: 16 residues. V trimming: 6 bases; J trimming: 2 bases; junction bases outside the gene matches: 5. CDR1 MDHEN and CDR2 SYDVKM come from the germline V gene. CDR3 sequence (DNA): TGTGCCAGCAGACTAGCGGGAGGTATCCCCTACAATGAGCAGTTCTTC. It codes for CASRLAGGIPYNEQFF.

Many counts were recorded for this clonotype. The J gene is TRBJ2-3, the V gene TRBV3-1; no firm D call. The CDR3 totals 11 residues. Germline lookup yields CDR1 LGHDT and CDR2 YNNKEL (reference sequence). The ends were cut back, 2 bases at V and 7 bases at J, with 4 bases in the middle. CDR3 sequence (DNA): TGTGCCAGCAGCCAATCCCATACGCAGTATTTT. It specifies CASSQSHTQYF.

Ten or more counts support this clonotype. This chain links TRBV9 with TRBJ1-6; TRBD1 matches 9 bases. The CDR3 loop spans 14 amino acids. Trimming took 3 bases from V and 7 from J; bases not matched to a gene: 2. Per germline, CDR1 SGDLS and CDR2 YYNGEE. CDR3 residues: CASSAGTGNSPLHF. CDR3 DNA sequence: TGTGCCAGCAGCGCCGGGACAGGGAATTCACCCCTCCACTTT.

This clonotype was seen many times. The gene calls are TRBV2 and TRBJ2-1; TRBD2 matches 13 bases. CDR3 length: 16 amino acids. J gave up 6 bases and V 5 bases, and 7 bases lay outside the gene matches. Germline V gene lookup returns CDR1 SNHLY and CDR2 FYNNEI. The CDR3 nucleotides are TGTGCCAGCAGTTACTTCACTAGCGGGGGGGCCAATGAGCAGTTCTTC. This sequence encodes CASSYFTSGGANEQFF.

This clonotype was seen a handful of times. The chain couples TRBV2 to TRBJ2-7; 9 nucleotides match TRBD2. This CDR3 has 14 residues. V was pared by 5 bases and J by 4 bases, with 6 bases of the junction left unmatched. Germline loops: CDR1 SNHLY, CDR2 FYNNEI. In DNA form, the CDR3 reads TGTGCCAGCAGTCTAGCGGGATATTCGTACGAGCAGTACTTC. Translating gives CASSLAGYSYEQYF.

This clonotype was seen at least ten times. V gene TRBV10-1 combines with J gene TRBJ2-7; D might be TRBD2 (6 bases). V was clipped by 3 bases and J by 4 bases, with 13 bases between them. CDR1 and CDR2 (germline): WNHNN, SYGVQD (reference sequence). This CDR3 has 14 residues. The CDR3 reads CASSDLADGYEQYF. As DNA, the CDR3 is TGCGCCAGCAGTGATTTAGCGGATGGTTACGAGCAGTACTTC.

This clonotype was counted many times. CDR3 sequence: CAWFRGANYGYTF. In DNA, the CDR3 is TGTGCCTGGTTCAGGGGAGCTAACTATGGCTACACCTTC. The rearrangement links TRBV30 to TRBJ1-2; possibly TRBD1 for D (6 bases). The CDR3 is made up of 13 amino acids. The V gene's germline CDR1 is GTSNPN and CDR2 SVGIG (reference sequence). Trimming took 5 bases from V and 0 from J, leaving 10 bases between them.

There are many counts of this clonotype. The CDR3 sequence: CSVEGVYGYTF. The CDR3 region has the DNA TGCAGCGTTGAAGGGGTTTATGGCTACACCTTC. This chain joins TRBV29-1 and TRBJ1-2; D is ambiguous. V was clipped by 1 base and J by 5 bases, with 5 bases between them. This CDR3 has 11 residues. CDR1 SQVTM and CDR2 ANQGSEA come from the germline V gene.

Concerning this clonotype itself: A far larger clone is off by one base, so a read error is likely. This chain joins TRBV27 and TRBJ1-2; no reliable D call. The V gene's germline CDR1 is MNHEY and CDR2 SMNVEV (reference sequence). The CDR3 runs 14 residues. The V end was cut by 5 bases, the J end by 3 bases, with 13 bases between. The CDR3 nucleotides are TGTGCCAGCAGTGCGCCCGAGACCGACTATGGCTACACCTTC. Its translation: CASSAPETDYGYTF.

This clonotype was counted many times. A junction end diverges from the germline sequence, so it may reflect a read error. In nucleotides, the CDR3 is TGCGCCAGCAGCCCTGACAGCAAGAGCTCCTACAATGAGCAGTTCTTC. Amino acids: CASSPDSKSSYNEQFF. V is TRBV5-8 and J is TRBJ2-1, with D possibly matching TRBD1 (5 bases). The CDR3 sequence is 16 residues long. CDR1 SGHTS and CDR2 YDEGEE come from the germline V gene.

The V and J genes are TRBV2 and TRBJ2-7; D remains unclear. CDR3 size: 11 residues. V was shortened by 4 bases and J by 6 bases, with 7 bases between the two germline ends. Looked up from germline, CDR1 is SNHLY and CDR2 is FYNNEI. The chain's CDR3 is CASSVRREQYF. The CDR3 bases are TGTGCCAGCAGTGTGCGGCGCGAGCAGTACTTC.

Many counts were recorded for this clonotype. An end of the junction differs from the germline gene, which may be a read error. The chain is built from TRBV2 and TRBJ1-1; D not resolved. CDR3 length: 13 residues. Per the germline V gene, CDR1 is SNHLY and CDR2 is FYNNEI. CDR3 amino acids: CASERLLNSEAFF. Here the CDR3 DNA reads TGTGCCAGCGAAAGGTTATTGAACTCTGAAGCTTTCTTT.

This clonotype was seen ten or more times. The rearrangement joins TRBV29-1 to TRBJ1-2; D unresolved. The CDR3 runs 15 residues. The V gene's germline CDR1 is SQVTM and CDR2 ANQGSEA. V lost 3 bases, J lost 5 bases, and 19 bases lay in between. The CDR3 sequence: CSVDNRMRSTYGYTF. CDR3 nucleotides: TGCAGCGTTGATAACCGCATGAGGAGCACTTATGGCTACACCTTC.

This clonotype has only a few counts. One base separates it from a far larger clone, so it is likely a read error. The J gene is TRBJ2-1, the V gene TRBV28, with no clear D. The CDR3 contains 10 residues. Germline CDR1 is MDHEN and CDR2 is SYDVKM. V was pared by 9 bases and J by 10 bases, with 10 bases between. CDR3 region: CASGNAEQFF. CDR3 nucleotide sequence: TGTGCCAGTGGGAACGCCGAGCAGTTCTTC.

Turning to this clonotype: This sequence may be a read error, since a much larger clone differs from it by one base. The rearrangement joins TRBV7-2 to TRBJ1-5, with a tentative D call TRBD1 (6 bases). Germline V gene data show CDR1 as SGHTA and CDR2 as FQGNSA. CDR3 length equals 13 residues. The CDR3: CASSPQGNQAQHF. As DNA, the CDR3 is TGTGCCAGCAGCCCTCAGGGGAATCAGGCCCAGCATTTT.

This clonotype showed up many times. The J gene is TRBJ2-5, the V gene TRBV20-1; no clear D. Germline V lookup: CDR1 DFQATT, CDR2 SNEGSKA (reference sequence). CDR3 length: 16 residues. Trimming removed 1 base from V and 2 bases from J, with 17 bases in between. The CDR3 DNA reads TGCAGTGCTAGAGGAGCAGGTTTGGGCTTTCAAGAGACCCAGTACTTC. This translates into CSARGAGLGFQETQYF.

This clonotype has a count of ten or more. The chain joins TRBV4-1 to TRBJ1-5; unclear D gene. Per the germline V gene, CDR1 is MGHRA and CDR2 is YSYEKL. The V and J ends lost 5 bases and 0 bases respectively, with 8 bases between them. This CDR3 is 14 amino acids long. The CDR3 loop is CASSVQHSNQPQHF. CDR3 DNA: TGCGCCAGCAGCGTCCAGCATAGCAATCAGCCCCAGCATTTT.

Comment on this clonotype: Given a far larger clone just one base away, this is likely a sequencing read error. This chain connects TRBV7-2 to TRBJ2-2; possible D gene TRBD2, 6 bases. The CDR3 is 15 amino acids. CDR1 and CDR2 (germline): SGHTA, FQGNSA. The V and J ends lost 3 bases and 1 base respectively, with 9 bases between them. CDR3 region: CASSFGGLNTGELFF. The CDR3 bases are TGTGCCAGCAGCTTTGGGGGACTGAACACCGGGGAGCTGTTTTTT.

This clonotype was found many times. The chain couples TRBV7-9 to TRBJ1-5, with a possible D match to TRBD1 (5 bases). Germline V gene lookup returns CDR1 SEHNR and CDR2 FQNEAQ (reference sequence). V was pared by 1 base and J by 6 bases, with 13 bases between. The CDR3 extends over 15 amino acids. The CDR3 nucleotides read TGTGCCAGCAGCTTAGGCGGCAGGGTAGGTCAGCCCCAGCATTTT. Translated, it gives CASSLGGRVGQPQHF.

The rearrangement joins TRBV5-1 to TRBJ1-4; D is unclear. This CDR3 has 14 residues. Germline CDR1 reads SGHRS; CDR2 reads YFSETQ. V lost 4 bases to trimming and J lost 0 bases, with 7 bases between them. The CDR3 bases are TGCGCCAGCAGCCCGACATCAACTAATGAAAAACTGTTTTTT. It encodes CASSPTSTNEKLFF. Drawing the rest from reference TRBV5-1 and TRBJ1-4, the complete variable domain is KAGVTQTPRYLIKTRGQQVTLSCSPISGHRSVSWYQQTPGQGLQFLFEYFSETQRNKGNFPGRFSGRQFSNSRSEMNVSTLELGDSALYLCASSPTSTNEKLFFGSGTQLSVL.

This clonotype has ten or more counts. The rearrangement joins TRBV6-2 or TRBV6-3 to TRBJ2-5; D not certain. From germline, CDR1 is MNHEY and CDR2 SVGEGT. Trimming left V 5 bases short and J 5 bases short, with 12 bases between. The CDR3 consists of 13 residues. This CDR3 reads CASSRNPVETQYF. CDR3 nucleotide sequence: TGTGCCAGCAGTAGAAACCCCGTGGAGACCCAGTACTTC.

This clonotype was found many times. This chain uses TRBV6-2 or TRBV6-3 with TRBJ2-1; 8 bases are shared with TRBD1. Germline assignment: CDR1 MNHEY and CDR2 SVGEGT. The CDR3 has 15 amino acids. Trimming removed 4 bases from V and 8 bases from J; junction bases left unmatched: 10. As DNA, the CDR3 is TGTGCCAGCAGTTCCGCCAGGGGGCTTGGCGATGAGCAGTTCTTC. As protein: CASSSARGLGDEQFF.

With respect to this clonotype: A far larger clone differs by one base, so this is likely a read error. J is TRBJ2-1 and V is TRBV10-3; D is perhaps TRBD1 or TRBD2 (5 bases each). Trimming shortened V by 11 bases and J by 10 bases, and 21 bases separated the two germline ends. CDR3 size: 13 residues. Germline assignment: CDR1 ENHRY and CDR2 SYGVKD. DNA for the CDR3: TGTGCCGTCCACCGGGACGGATACTACGAGCAGTTCTTC. Translated, it gives CAVHRDGYYEQFF.